This TCR beta chain appears in the sequencing data of a study of cytomegalovirus exposure and HLA in healthy donors. Study in general: Earlier results showed 117 million unique TCR beta sequences derived from approximately 170 million T cells.

60 Vbeta and 13 Jbeta primers were used in PCR. Profiling relied on immunoSEQ multiplex PCR, and the TCRdb table lists in-frame clones only, not all of them. The sample has some 190,000 clones; around 88% are singletons. The CDR3 is 12 amino acids. Trimming removed 1 base at V and 9 bases at J, with 7 bases between. CDR1 is SEHNR, CDR2 FQNEAQ, per germline (reference sequence). The chain has TRBV7-9 and TRBJ2-1; D is perhaps TRBD2 (6 bases). The sequenced sample consisted of PBMCs. The receptor's source is a woman in her 30s in good health and CMV-seronegative. CDR3 DNA: TGTGCCAGCAGCTTAGACGGGGGTGAGCAGTTCTTC. This translates into CASSLDGGEQFF.